These 27 T cell receptor beta chains originate from one sample sequenced in a study of patients and donors after allogeneic stem cell transplantation. MiXCR was run by TCRdb on the RT-PCR reads, yielding one entry per CDR3 protein. The data show approximately 170,000 distinct CDR3 sequences, approximately 28% seen once. Sequencing was performed on blood, either unsorted or a sorted T cell fraction (not recorded which). The receptors were sampled from a human donor who was either an allogeneic HSCT recipient or a stem cell or donor lymphocyte infusion donor (not recorded which). It is not recorded whose cells these are; they may come from a transplant donor.

This clonotype was recorded only once. The chain combines TRBV12-3 or TRBV12-4 with TRBJ2-2; D unclear. CDR3 size: 13 residues. V was shortened by 5 bases and J by 3 bases, with 7 bases between the two germline ends. The CDR3 loop is CASSPQDTGELFF. CDR3 in DNA: TGTGCCAGCAGTCCCCAGGACACCGGGGAGCTGTTTTTT.

The rearrangement uses TRBV4-3 and TRBJ1-4; TRBD1 might be the D (5 bases). Deletions cut 1 base from V and 7 bases from J, with 19 bases between. This CDR3 spans 17 amino acids. Per germline, CDR1 LGHNA and CDR2 YSLEER. The CDR3 DNA reads TGCGCCAGCAGCCAAGGGAGTCGCAGCAATCAGGGTGAAAAACTGTTTTTT. Its translation: CASSQGSRSNQGEKLFF.

This chain connects TRBV2 to TRBJ2-5; either TRBD1 or TRBD2 may supply D (5 bases each). CDR1 is SNHLY, CDR2 FYNNEI, per germline. Trimming removed 6 bases at V and 2 bases at J, with 13 bases between. The CDR3 spans 14 residues. This CDR3 reads CASRPGRKQETQYF. The CDR3 DNA reads TGTGCCAGCAGGCCGGGACGGAAACAAGAGACCCAGTACTTC.

This clonotype appeared many times. This chain joins TRBV7-6 and TRBJ2-1; unclear D gene. CDR1 is SGHVS and CDR2 is FNYEAQ in the germline V gene. This CDR3 comprises 14 residues. Trimming pared 0 bases from V and 6 bases from J, leaving 9 bases between. The CDR3 here is CASSLAQAGNEQFF. CDR3 coding DNA: TGTGCCAGCAGCTTAGCGCAGGCAGGCAATGAGCAGTTCTTC.

The J gene is TRBJ2-3, the V gene TRBV20-1, with a tentative D call TRBD2 (5 bases). V was cut by 0 bases and J by 1 base, with 8 bases left in between. CDR1 and CDR2 (germline): DFQATT, SNEGSKA (reference sequence). The CDR3 totals 14 residues. CDR3 coding DNA: TGCAGTGCTAGAGATGTTAGCGGCACAGATACGCAGTATTTT. Amino acid sequence: CSARDVSGTDTQYF.

V and J are TRBV5-1 and TRBJ2-7; 11 bases agree with TRBD1. The ends lost 0 bases at V and 12 bases at J; junction bases unmatched: 14. CDR1 is SGHRS and CDR2 is YFSETQ in the germline V gene. The CDR3 is made up of 16 amino acids. CDR3 DNA: TGCGCCAGCAGCTTGGTCCCGGGACAGGGGGACCTAGGGTGGTACTTC. Protein sequence: CASSLVPGQGDLGWYF.

The J gene is TRBJ2-7, the V gene TRBV2; D is possibly TRBD2 (5 bases). The CDR3 sequence is 12 residues long. V was trimmed by 7 bases and J by 3 bases, leaving 10 bases between them. CDR1 SNHLY and CDR2 FYNNEI come from the germline V gene. The CDR3 spells CASTASFYEQYF. For the CDR3, the DNA is TGTGCCAGCACGGCTAGCTTCTACGAGCAGTACTTC.

The sample holds a few counts of this clonotype. The J gene is TRBJ2-4, the V gene TRBV6-5; the D is unclear. Per the germline V gene, CDR1 is MNHEY and CDR2 is SVGAGI. Trimming removed 6 bases at V and 2 bases at J, with 17 bases between. This CDR3 comprises 16 residues. CDR3 DNA sequence: TGTGCCAGCAGCCACGGTACTGCTGGCTCCAAAAACATTCAGTACTTC. It is translated as CASSHGTAGSKNIQYF.

This chain uses TRBV6-6 with TRBJ1-4; D not certain. The CDR3 is 14 residues long. Germline CDR1 reads MNHNY; CDR2 reads SVGAGI (reference sequence). Trimming took off 2 bases at V and 7 bases at J, with 11 bases between the two ends. CDR3 coding DNA: TGTGCCAGCAGTTACCTGGAGGCACCTGAAAAACTGTTTTTT. This translates into CASSYLEAPEKLFF.

This clonotype has more than one count but fewer than ten. V and J are TRBV15 and TRBJ1-2, with 9 bases that match TRBD1. In germline, CDR1 is LNHNV, CDR2 YYDKDF (reference sequence). The CDR3 runs to 15 residues. After removal of 5 bases from V and 4 bases from J, the junction contained 8 bases not matched to a gene. Here the CDR3 DNA reads TGTGCCACCAGCGGTACCGGGACAGGGACCTATGGCTACACCTTC. Translated: CATSGTGTGTYGYTF. Full variable domain (missing parts from reference TRBV15 and TRBJ1-2): DAMVIQNPRYQVTQFGKPVTLSCSQTLNHNVMYWYQQKSSQAPKLLFHYYDKDFNNEADTPDNFQSRRPNTSFCFLDIRSPGLGDTAMYLCATSGTGTGTYGYTFGSGTRLTVV.

This chain links TRBV7-9 with TRBJ1-5; TRBD1 matches at 11 bases. CDR3 length: 15 amino acids. The V gene's germline CDR1 is SEHNR and CDR2 FQNEAQ (reference sequence). V lost 3 bases, J lost 8 bases, and 6 bases stayed unmatched. The CDR3 sequence is CASSFWTGGGEPQHF. In DNA form, the CDR3 reads TGTGCCAGCAGCTTTTGGACAGGGGGCGGTGAGCCCCAGCATTTT.

The chain carries TRBV4-2 and TRBJ2-7; 12 bases match TRBD2. Germline V lookup: CDR1 LGHNA, CDR2 YNFKEQ. J was trimmed by 4 bases and V by 0 bases; bases with no gene match: 7. This CDR3 has 17 amino acids. CDR3: CASSQDRRTSGKYEQYF. CDR3 bases: TGTGCCAGCAGCCAAGATCGCCGGACTAGCGGGAAGTACGAGCAGTACTTC.

In this sample, this clonotype turned up many times. This chain uses TRBV6-5 with TRBJ1-5; D remains unclear. With 8 bases removed from V and 2 bases from J, the gap between germline ends came to 10 bases. This CDR3 spans 13 amino acids. Germline CDR1 and CDR2: MNHEY and SVGAGI. CDR3 bases: TGTGCCAGCGGCTTGGATGGCAATCAGCCCCAGCATTTT. Translated, it gives CASGLDGNQPQHF.

The rearrangement uses TRBV5-1 and TRBJ2-5; a weak D match, TRBD2 (6 bases). CDR1 and CDR2 from the germline V gene are SGHRS and YFSETQ. V shed 8 bases and J shed 6 bases, with 20 bases lying between them. The CDR3 totals 14 residues. CDR3 sequence: CASRGTPQWQTQYF. The CDR3 DNA sequence: TGCGCCAGTCGCGGGACCCCCCAGTGGCAGACCCAGTACTTC.

The CDR3, as DNA: TGTGCCAGCAGTTACAATGTGGCGGAGAGGCCTTATCAGCCCCAGCATTTT. Protein: CASSYNVAERPYQPQHF. This chain links TRBV6-2 or TRBV6-3 with TRBJ1-5; D ambiguous. Trimming pared 2 bases from V and 5 bases from J, leaving 19 bases between. This CDR3 is 17 amino acids long. From germline, CDR1 is MNHEY and CDR2 SVGEGT.

This clonotype was picked up many times. J is TRBJ1-2 and V is TRBV10-3; D possibly corresponds to TRBD1 (5 bases). This CDR3 has 15 amino acids. The V gene lost 2 bases and the J gene lost 3 bases, with 13 bases spanning the gap. The germline gives CDR1 ENHRY, CDR2 SYGVKD. This CDR3 is CAISEEGLPYYGYTF. DNA of the CDR3: TGTGCCATCAGTGAGGAGGGGCTCCCTTACTATGGCTACACCTTC.

This chain links TRBV6-5 with TRBJ1-5, with a tentative D call TRBD1 (5 bases). The CDR3 is made up of 15 amino acids. Trimming shortened V by 6 bases and J by 0 bases, and 12 bases separated the two germline ends. Per the germline V gene, CDR1 is MNHEY and CDR2 is SVGAGI. The chain's CDR3 is CASRAMGTSNQPQHF. In DNA, the CDR3 is TGTGCCAGCAGAGCTATGGGGACTAGCAATCAGCCCCAGCATTTT.

The chain has TRBV5-1 and TRBJ2-4; D unclear. V was cut by 3 bases and J by 0 bases, with 13 bases left in between. The CDR3 loop spans 16 amino acids. Germline V CDR1 and CDR2: SGHRS, YFSETQ. The CDR3 sequence: CASSSGNDLAKNIQYF. The CDR3 DNA sequence: TGCGCCAGCAGCTCTGGGAACGACCTAGCCAAAAACATTCAGTACTTC. The variable domain in full, completed from reference TRBV5-1 and TRBJ2-4, reads KAGVTQTPRYLIKTRGQQVTLSCSPISGHRSVSWYQQTPGQGLQFLFEYFSETQRNKGNFPGRFSGRQFSNSRSEMNVSTLELGDSALYLCASSSGNDLAKNIQYFGAGTRLSVL.

The table lists this clonotype with a few counts. This CDR3 is CASSLGASGVQETQYF. CDR3 nucleotide sequence: TGCGCCAGCAGCTTGGGGGCTAGCGGGGTCCAAGAGACCCAGTACTTC. The rearrangement joins TRBV5-1 to TRBJ2-5, with 9 bases fitting TRBD2. CDR1 and CDR2 (germline): SGHRS, YFSETQ. CDR3 length equals 16 residues. Trimming at V came to 0 bases and at J to 1 base, leaving 4 bases not matched to a gene.

The V gene is TRBV6-5, the J gene TRBJ2-7; D is unclear. The CDR3 length is 15 residues. Germline V lookup: CDR1 MNHEY, CDR2 SVGAGI. The ends were cut back, 3 bases at V and 4 bases at J, with 16 bases in the middle. The CDR3 protein is CASSYTPLAGYEQYF. CDR3 DNA sequence: TGTGCCAGCAGTTATACCCCGTTGGCTGGTTACGAGCAGTACTTC.

This clonotype was seen many times. The chain employs TRBV27 and TRBJ1-4; D is perhaps TRBD1 (6 bases). Germline assignment: CDR1 MNHEY and CDR2 SMNVEV (reference sequence). The V end was cut by 7 bases, the J end by 5 bases, with 11 bases between. The CDR3 is made up of 13 amino acids. CDR3 in amino acids: CASMGDNNEKLFF. CDR3 sequence (DNA): TGTGCCAGCATGGGGGACAACAATGAAAAACTGTTTTTT.

The V call is TRBV20-1, the J call TRBJ1-4; unclear D gene. V was shortened by 5 bases and J by 0 bases, with 7 bases between the two germline ends. The CDR3 length is 13 residues. Germline V lookup: CDR1 DFQATT, CDR2 SNEGSKA (reference sequence). The CDR3 DNA reads as TGCAGTGCTTACACATCAACTAATGAAAAACTGTTTTTT. This translates into CSAYTSTNEKLFF.

The J gene is TRBJ1-4, the V gene TRBV5-6; D might be TRBD1 (6 bases). Germline V CDR1 and CDR2: SGHDT, YYEEEE. Trimming removed 4 bases at V and 2 bases at J, with 15 bases between. This CDR3 has 16 amino acids. CDR3 in DNA: TGTGCCAGCAGCCGCGGACGGGGGGCCACTAATGAAAAACTGTTTTTT. Its translation: CASSRGRGATNEKLFF.

J is TRBJ2-7 and V is TRBV4-1; 12 bases agree with TRBD2. Germline V CDR1 and CDR2: MGHRA, YSYEKL. With 0 bases clipped from V and 3 bases from J, the junction kept 9 bases outside the gene matches. CDR3 size: 18 residues. CDR3 sequence reads: CASSQDWATSGRNYEQYF. The CDR3 DNA is TGCGCCAGCAGCCAAGATTGGGCGACTAGCGGGAGAAACTACGAGCAGTACTTC.

The CDR3 protein is CASSLDGRTGGKGAEAFF. Here the CDR3 DNA reads TGTGCCAGCAGCTTAGATGGACGGACAGGGGGCAAAGGGGCTGAAGCTTTCTTT. The chain links TRBV11-3 to TRBJ1-1, with 11 bases identical to TRBD1. Germline-derived CDR1 and CDR2 are SGHNT and YENEEA. J gave up 6 bases and V 0 bases, and 12 bases lay outside the gene matches. This CDR3 region has 18 residues.

This clonotype was counted only a few times. This chain connects TRBV7-6 to TRBJ2-7, with 9 nucleotides matching TRBD2. The germline V gene has CDR1 SGHVS and CDR2 FNYEAQ. This CDR3 has 16 amino acids. The V gene end was trimmed by 4 bases and the J gene end by 6 bases; junction bases not matched to a gene: 13. DNA of the CDR3: TGTGCCAGCAGCTCTGAACTTAGCGGGAGAGGACCCGAGCAGTACTTC. Encoded protein: CASSSELSGRGPEQYF. Using reference TRBV7-6 and TRBJ2-7 for the parts outside the CDR3, the full variable domain is GAGVSQSPRYKVTKRGQDVALRCDPISGHVSLYWYRQALGQGPEFLTYFNYEAQQDKSGLPNDRFSAERPEGSISTLTIQRTEQRDSAMYRCASSSELSGRGPEQYFGPGTRLTVT.

The chain uses TRBV2 and TRBJ2-1; D perhaps matches TRBD2 (6 bases). Germline V gene lookup returns CDR1 SNHLY and CDR2 FYNNEI. The V gene lost 3 bases and the J gene lost 4 bases, with 10 bases spanning the gap. The CDR3 sequence is 14 residues long. For the CDR3, the DNA is TGTGCCAGCAGTGACAGGACTAAATACAATGAGCAGTTCTTC. Translation gives CASSDRTKYNEQFF.